This T cell receptor beta chain was obtained from a study of blood T cell repertoires in COVID-19. About the study: The United States, Italy and Spain were the sources of the acute and convalescent COVID-19 samples. PBMCs, B-cell-depleted T cells, or T cells were the source of the cDNA or gDNA that made up the material.

This clone was counted only a few times. Other DNA sequences within the sample encode an identical CDR3. Methods used by the authors: From reference gene primer amplification, estimates of nucleated cell counts were derived. The assay was immunoSEQ multiplex PCR, and TCRdb's table has in-frame clones only and misses some. V, J and clone size reflect that table, while D and trimming were determined from the DNA. The sample shows around 170,000 clones, 88% of them seen only once. CDR3 length equals 13 residues. V lost 6 bases and J lost 5; bases outside the gene matches: 3. V and J are TRBV12-3 or TRBV12-4 and TRBJ2-2; 7 bases line up with TRBD1. The TCR sequence derives from a man aged 55 to 70 with acute or convalescent COVID-19. The material sequenced was peripheral blood. The CDR3 protein is CASRPQGTGELFF. The CDR3 DNA follows: TGTGCCAGCAGACCACAGGGGACCGGGGAGCTGTTTTTT.